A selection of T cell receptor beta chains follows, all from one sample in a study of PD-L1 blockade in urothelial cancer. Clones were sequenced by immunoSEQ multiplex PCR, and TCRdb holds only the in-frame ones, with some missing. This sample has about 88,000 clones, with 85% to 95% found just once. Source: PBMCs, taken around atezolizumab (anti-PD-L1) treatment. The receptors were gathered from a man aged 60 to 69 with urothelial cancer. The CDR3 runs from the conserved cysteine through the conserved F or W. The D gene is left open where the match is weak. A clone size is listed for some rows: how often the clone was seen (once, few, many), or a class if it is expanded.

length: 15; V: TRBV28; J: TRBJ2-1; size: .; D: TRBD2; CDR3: CASSSLTGLGDEQFF; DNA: TGTGCCAGCAGTTCCTTGACGGGACTAGGGGATGAGCAGTTCTTC
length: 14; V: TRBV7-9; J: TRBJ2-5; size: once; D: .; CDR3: CASSLVGGQETQYF; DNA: TGTGCCAGCAGCTTAGTTGGCGGACAAGAGACCCAGTACTTC
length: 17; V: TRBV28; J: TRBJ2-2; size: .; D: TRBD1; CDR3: CASSLVRGIRGTGELFF; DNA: TGTGCCAGCAGTTTGGTCAGGGGGATTCGTGGCACCGGGGAGCTGTTTTTT
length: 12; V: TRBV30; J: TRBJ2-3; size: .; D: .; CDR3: CAWSRGVDTQYF; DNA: TGTGCCTGGAGTCGCGGGGTAGATACGCAGTATTTT
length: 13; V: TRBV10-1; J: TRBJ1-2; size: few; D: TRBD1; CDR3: CASGGTETYGYTF; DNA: TGCGCCAGCGGGGGGACAGAAACTTATGGCTACACCTTC
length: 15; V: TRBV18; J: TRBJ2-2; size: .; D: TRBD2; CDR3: CASSKASGSTGELFF; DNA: TGTGCCAGCTCCAAAGCTAGCGGGAGTACCGGGGAGCTGTTTTTT
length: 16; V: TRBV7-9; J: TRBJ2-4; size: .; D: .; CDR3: CASSLLRRDTKNIQYF; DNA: TGTGCCAGCAGCTTATTGCGACGAGACACCAAAAACATTCAGTACTTC
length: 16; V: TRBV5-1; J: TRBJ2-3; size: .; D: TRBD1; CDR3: CASSLGDRGAPDTQYF; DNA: TGCGCCAGCAGCTTGGGGGACAGGGGGGCCCCAGATACGCAGTATTTT
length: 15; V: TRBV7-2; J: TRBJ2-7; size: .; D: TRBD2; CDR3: CASSLGGGYSYEQYF; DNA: TGTGCCAGCAGCTTAGGGGGGGGGTACTCCTACGAGCAGTACTTC
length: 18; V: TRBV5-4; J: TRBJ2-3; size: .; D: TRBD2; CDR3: CASSGLDLREISTDTQYF; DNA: TGTGCCAGCAGCGGACTTGATTTGCGGGAGATTAGCACAGATACGCAGTATTTT
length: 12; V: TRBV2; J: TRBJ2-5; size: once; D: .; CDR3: CASSDDGETQYF; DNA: TGTGCCAGCAGTGATGACGGGGAGACCCAGTACTTC
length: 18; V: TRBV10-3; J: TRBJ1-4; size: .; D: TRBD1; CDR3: CAISGGTGHGSTNEKLFF; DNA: TGTGCCATCAGTGGAGGGACAGGGCATGGGTCGACTAATGAAAAACTGTTTTTT
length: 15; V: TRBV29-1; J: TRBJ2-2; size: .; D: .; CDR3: CSVVRGSPRGGELFF; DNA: TGCAGCGTTGTACGGGGTTCACCCAGGGGCGGGGAGCTGTTTTTT
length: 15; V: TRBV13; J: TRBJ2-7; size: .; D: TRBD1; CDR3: CASRLWAGGYHEQYF; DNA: TGTGCCAGCAGACTATGGGCAGGGGGCTATCACGAGCAGTACTTC
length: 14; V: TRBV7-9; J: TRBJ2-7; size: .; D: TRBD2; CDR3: CASRPNGGAYEQYF; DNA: TGTGCCAGCAGGCCGAACGGGGGGGCCTACGAGCAGTACTTC
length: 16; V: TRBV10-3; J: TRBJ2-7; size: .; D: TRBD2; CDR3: CAISERGSNIGPEQYF; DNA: TGTGCCATCAGTGAGCGCGGGAGTAACATAGGTCCCGAGCAGTACTTC
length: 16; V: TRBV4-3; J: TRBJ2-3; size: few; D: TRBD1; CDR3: CASSPAGTAYTDTQYF; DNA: TGCGCCAGCAGCCCTGCCGGGACAGCCTACACAGATACGCAGTATTTT
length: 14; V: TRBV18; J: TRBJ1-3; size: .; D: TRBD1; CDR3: CASSDRVDGNTIYF; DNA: TGTGCCAGCTCTGACAGGGTTGATGGAAACACCATATATTTT
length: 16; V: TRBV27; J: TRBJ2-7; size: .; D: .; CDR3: CASSPQKARQDYEQYF; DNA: TGTGCCAGCAGTCCCCAAAAAGCCCGACAAGACTACGAGCAGTACTTC
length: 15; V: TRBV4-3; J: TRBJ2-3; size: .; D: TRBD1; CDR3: CASSQDRGGTDTQYF; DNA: TGCGCCAGCAGCCAGGACAGGGGGGGCACAGATACGCAGTATTTT
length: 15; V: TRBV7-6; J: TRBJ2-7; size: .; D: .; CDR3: CASSLGQDYTYEQYF; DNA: TGTGCCAGCAGCTTGGGGCAGGACTACACCTACGAGCAGTACTTC
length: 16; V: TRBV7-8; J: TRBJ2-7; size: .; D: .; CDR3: CASSIERTEISYEQYF; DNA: TGTGCCAGCAGCATAGAAAGGACAGAAATAAGCTACGAGCAGTACTTC
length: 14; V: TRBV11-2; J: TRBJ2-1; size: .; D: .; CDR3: CASSLASANNEQFF; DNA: TGTGCCAGCAGCTTAGCTTCCGCTAACAATGAGCAGTTCTTC
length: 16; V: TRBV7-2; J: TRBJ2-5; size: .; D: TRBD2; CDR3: CASSFGLAGNVETQYF; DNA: TGTGCCAGCAGCTTTGGCCTAGCGGGAAATGTAGAGACCCAGTACTTC
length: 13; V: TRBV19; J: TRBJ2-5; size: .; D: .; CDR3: CASSIFQEETQYF; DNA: TGTGCCAGTAGTATTTTCCAGGAAGAGACCCAGTACTTC
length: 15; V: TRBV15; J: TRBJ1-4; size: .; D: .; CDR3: CATSRDAGRQEKLFF; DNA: TGTGCCACCAGCAGAGATGCTGGGAGGCAGGAAAAACTGTTTTTT
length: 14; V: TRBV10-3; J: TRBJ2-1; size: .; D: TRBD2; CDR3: CATRLAGDHNEQFF; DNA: TGTGCCACCCGACTAGCGGGAGACCACAATGAGCAGTTCTTC
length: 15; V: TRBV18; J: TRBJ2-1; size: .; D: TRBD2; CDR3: CASSTTLAGYNEQFF; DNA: TGTGCCAGCTCCACGACACTAGCGGGGTACAATGAGCAGTTCTTC
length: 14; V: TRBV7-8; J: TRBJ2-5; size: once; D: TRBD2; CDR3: CASNIAGGLETQYF; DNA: TGTGCCAGTAACATAGCGGGGGGCTTGGAGACCCAGTACTTC
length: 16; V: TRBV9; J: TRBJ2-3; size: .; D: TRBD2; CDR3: CASSPAPSGGTDTQYF; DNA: TGTGCCAGCAGCCCAGCCCCCAGCGGGGGCACAGATACGCAGTATTTT
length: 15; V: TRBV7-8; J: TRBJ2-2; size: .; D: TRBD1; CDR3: CASSPGQGTTGELFF; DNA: TGTGCCAGCAGCCCCGGACAGGGGACGACCGGGGAGCTGTTTTTT
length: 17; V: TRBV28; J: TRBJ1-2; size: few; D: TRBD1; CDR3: CASSFLSGAGGAYGYTF; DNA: TGTGCCAGCAGTTTTTTGTCTGGGGCAGGGGGCGCCTATGGCTACACCTTC
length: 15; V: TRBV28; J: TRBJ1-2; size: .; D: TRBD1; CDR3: CASSLSERGRKGYTF; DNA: TGTGCCAGCAGTTTATCAGAAAGGGGGCGGAAGGGCTACACCTTC
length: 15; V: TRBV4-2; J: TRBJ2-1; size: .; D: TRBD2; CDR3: CASSQAGGPDNEQFF; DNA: TGTGCCAGCAGCCAAGCGGGGGGGCCTGACAATGAGCAGTTCTTC
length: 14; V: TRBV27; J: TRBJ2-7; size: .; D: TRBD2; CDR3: CASSHQAGTYEQYF; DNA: TGTGCCAGCAGTCACCAAGCGGGAACCTACGAGCAGTACTTC
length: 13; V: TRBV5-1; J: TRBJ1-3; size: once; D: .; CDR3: CASSLDTLNTIYF; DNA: TGCGCCAGCAGCTTGGATACTCTAAACACCATATATTTT
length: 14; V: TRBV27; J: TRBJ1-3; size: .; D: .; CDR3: CASSPRGGGNTIYF; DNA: TGTGCCAGCAGTCCCCGAGGAGGGGGAAACACCATATATTTT
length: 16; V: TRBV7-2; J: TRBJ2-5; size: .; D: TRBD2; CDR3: CASSLGLAGIRETQYF; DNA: TGTGCCAGCAGCTTAGGTCTAGCGGGAATCAGGGAGACCCAGTACTTC
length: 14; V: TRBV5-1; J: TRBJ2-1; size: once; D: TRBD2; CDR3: CASSLEGLAVGQFF; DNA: TGCGCCAGCAGCTTGGAGGGACTAGCAGTCGGGCAGTTCTTC
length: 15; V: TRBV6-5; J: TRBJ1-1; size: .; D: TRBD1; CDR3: CASRETGGVNTEAFF; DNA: TGTGCCAGCAGAGAGACAGGGGGCGTGAACACTGAAGCTTTCTTT
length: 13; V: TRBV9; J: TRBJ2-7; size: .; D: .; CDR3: CASSSGGSYEQYF; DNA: TGTGCCAGCAGCTCAGGGGGGTCCTACGAGCAGTACTTC
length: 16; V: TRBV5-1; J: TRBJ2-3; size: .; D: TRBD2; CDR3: CASRSYGRARTDTQYF; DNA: TGCGCCAGCAGATCTTACGGGAGGGCCCGCACAGATACGCAGTATTTT
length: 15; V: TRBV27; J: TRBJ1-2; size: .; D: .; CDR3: CASRGGGTRDYGYTF; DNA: TGTGCCAGCAGGGGGGGTGGTACGAGGGACTATGGCTACACCTTC
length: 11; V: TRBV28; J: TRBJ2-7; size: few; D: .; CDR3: CASSYSREQYF; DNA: TGTGCCAGCAGTTATTCTCGGGAGCAGTACTTC
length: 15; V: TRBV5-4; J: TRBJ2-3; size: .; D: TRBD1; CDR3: CASSMADRDADTQYF; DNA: TGTGCCAGCAGCATGGCGGACAGGGATGCAGATACGCAGTATTTT
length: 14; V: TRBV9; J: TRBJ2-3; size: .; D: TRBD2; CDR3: CASSDSGGPDTQYF; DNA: TGTGCCAGCAGCGATTCGGGGGGGCCAGATACGCAGTATTTT
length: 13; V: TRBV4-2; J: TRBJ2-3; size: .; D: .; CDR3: CASSQDPTDTQYF; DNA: TGTGCCAGCAGCCAAGACCCAACAGATACGCAGTATTTT
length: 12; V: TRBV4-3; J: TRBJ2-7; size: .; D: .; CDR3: CASSSRANEQYF; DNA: TGCGCCAGCAGCTCCAGGGCGAACGAGCAGTACTTC